This TCR beta chain originates from a study of T cells after yellow fever vaccination. Study findings and constraints: Weaker in magnitude, the secondary response showed a faster peak on day 5 versus 15. Reappearance after the booster was observed for most primary-vaccination clones (roughly 95% CD4, over 70% CD8). Abundant clonotypes (contaminants from the bulk population) could be present in FACS-sorted repertoires.

This clonotype was seen a handful of times. Its target is not known. The ends were cut back, 6 bases at V and 1 base at J, with 21 bases in the middle. The CDR3 has 17 residues. The germline V gene encodes CDR1 MNHEY and CDR2 SVGAGI. It was through 5'RACE template switching that TCR cDNA was made, with a universal primer site and UMIs added. Each CDR3 protein gets one entry after TCRdb re-called the 5' RACE reads with MiXCR. The table includes a few hundred thousand distinct CDR3 sequences, around 13% detected once. Sequencing used CD4+ T cells sorted from PBMCs, obtained 15 days after the yellow fever booster vaccination. The receptor comes from a man aged 18 to 29 who received the YFV17D yellow fever vaccine. The chain has TRBV6-5 and TRBJ1-1; D remains ambiguous. The CDR3 loop reads CASRRNGPTRRNTEAFF. CDR3 DNA: TGTGCCAGCAGGAGAAATGGACCGACACGGAGGAACACTGAAGCTTTCTTT.